The T cell receptor (beta chain) under discussion was sequenced for a study of T-cell reconstitution after alpha-beta-depleted transplantation in children (dated by TCRdb to 2016 to 2017). The study in broad terms: The study quantitatively tracked T-cell immune reconstitution after TCRalphabeta/CD19-depleted allogeneic hematopoietic cell transplantation in children using TCR repertoire profiling. The study at large found these results: In some patients, the high TCRbeta diversity seen at day 60 was put down to recipient T cells and intrathymic progenitors that had survived conditioning. The apparently early recovery of alphabetaT-cell counts about two months after transplant reportedly depended on only several hundred rapidly expanded clones that came from non-depleted graft cells. Hyperexpanded clone frequencies declined over subsequent months; after one year, T-cell counts and TCRbeta diversity were mostly attributed to newly produced T cells.

This clonotype was counted a few times. No antigen is known for it. Base qualities are not recorded, but no much larger clone differs from it by a single base. The treatment or condition label of this sample denotes: allogeneic hematopoietic cell transplantation with graft depleted of TCRalphabeta T cells and CD19 B cells. TCRalphabeta/CD19-depleted allogeneic hematopoietic cell grafts were given to the transplant recipients, all of whom were children. The library was obtained by PCR. Sequencing used an Illumina HiSeq 2500. To normalize quantification of the TCRbeta repertoire, the TCR libraries were built with molecular barcoding that relied on unique molecular identifiers. The public reads were run again by TCRdb, first through fastp at Q25 and then through MiXCR, and only productive beta chains were kept. Rows merge per CDR3 protein into single entries with the most common DNA and genes. This sample has about 980,000 distinct CDR3 sequences in its table, and about 29% of those were observed once. The ten top clones hold about 28% of the sample.

The sequences come from PBMCs, mostly from graft donor cells, collected 360 days after TCRalphabeta/CD19-depleted stem cell transplant. This TCR derives from a boy under two years old who had a stem cell transplant for SCID, so the T cells may come from the graft donor.

The bases are TGCGCCAGCAGCCAAGAGTATAGCGGGGGCACAGATACGCAGTATTTT. Translated, this gives CASSQEYSGGTDTQYF. Here the chain combines TRBV4-1 and TRBJ2-3; TRBD2 matches 8 bases in the middle. Including cysteine and phenylalanine, the CDR3 has 16 amino acids. The entry retains the CDR3 DNA only, 48 bases that are in frame from base 1. The germline V gene sets CDR1 to MGHRA and CDR2 to YSYEKL. Clipping removes 0 bases from V and 1 base from J, with 3 as the unmatched junction base count.